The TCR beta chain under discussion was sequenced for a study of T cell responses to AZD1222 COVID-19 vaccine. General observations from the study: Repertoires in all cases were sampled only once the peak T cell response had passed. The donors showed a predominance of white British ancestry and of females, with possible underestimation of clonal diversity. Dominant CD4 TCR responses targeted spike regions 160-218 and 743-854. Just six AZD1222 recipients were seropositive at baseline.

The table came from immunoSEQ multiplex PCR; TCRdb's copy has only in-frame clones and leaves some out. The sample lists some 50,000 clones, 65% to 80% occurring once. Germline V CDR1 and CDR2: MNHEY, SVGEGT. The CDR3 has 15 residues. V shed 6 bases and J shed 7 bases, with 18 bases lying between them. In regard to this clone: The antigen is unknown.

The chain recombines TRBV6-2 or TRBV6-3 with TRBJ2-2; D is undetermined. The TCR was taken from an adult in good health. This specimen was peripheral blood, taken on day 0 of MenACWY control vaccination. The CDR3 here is CASSPSVRYIGELFF. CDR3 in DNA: TGTGCCAGCAGCCCAAGCGTCAGGTACATCGGGGAGCTGTTTTTT.